This passage covers 2 T cell receptor beta chains from one sample sequenced in a study of OX40 agonist ivuxolimab in advanced cancers. Generated by immunoSEQ multiplex PCR, the TCRdb table keeps only in-frame clones and is missing some. The table includes roughly 23,000 clones, about four fifths detected once. The material was CD4+ or CD8+ T cells sorted from blood, obtained in a trial of the OX40 agonist ivuxolimab. The receptor source for this set is an adult with an advanced solid tumor such as melanoma, head and neck, liver or kidney cancer.

This clone rates as medium-sized (0.01 to 0.1%). The V call is TRBV19, the J call TRBJ2-1; TRBD1 matches 9 bases. Germline trimming cut 4 bases from V and 5 bases from J; bases unmatched to any gene: 3. CDR1 is LNHDA, CDR2 SQIVND, per germline (reference sequence). The CDR3 is 14 amino acids. CDR3 protein: CASSKRTGDNEQFF. The CDR3 DNA follows: TGTGCCAGTAGTAAGCGGACAGGGGACAATGAGCAGTTCTTC. Full variable domain (rest looked up from reference TRBV19 and TRBJ2-1): DGGITQSPKYLFRKEGQNVTLSCEQNLNHDAMYWYRQDPGQGLRLIYYSQIVNDFQKGDIAEGYSVSREKKESFPLTVTSAQKNPTAFYLCASSKRTGDNEQFFGPGTRLTVL.

J is TRBJ2-1 and V is TRBV18; 7 nucleotides match TRBD2. The germline V gene encodes CDR1 KGHSH and CDR2 LQKENI. Trimming cost V 2 bases and J 5 bases; bases outside gene matches: 6. The CDR3 covers 15 residues. The CDR3 region is CASSPLASGDNEQFF. The CDR3 bases are TGTGCCAGCTCACCATTGGCTAGCGGAGACAATGAGCAGTTCTTC.